This T cell receptor beta chain was recovered during a study of T-cell reconstitution after alpha-beta-depleted transplantation in children. Trimming at V came to 4 bases and at J to 2 bases, leaving 7 bases not matched to a gene. The CDR3 length is 15 residues. Looked up from germline, CDR1 is SGHRS and CDR2 is YFSETQ. TCRbeta library preparation incorporated unique molecular identifiers. TCRdb redid the calling of the PCR reads with MiXCR, one entry per CDR3 protein. The table has about 270,000 distinct CDR3 sequences, approximately 9.8% seen once. This TCR was recovered from a human donor who donated a stem cell graft to a child with SCID. The chain combines TRBV5-1 with TRBJ2-3, with 7 nucleotides matching TRBD1. The sequences come from PBMCs from the stem cell graft donor, collected from the stem cell graft. This CDR3 reads CASSPQTGNTDTQYF. In DNA form, the CDR3 reads TGCGCCAGCAGCCCCCAGACAGGGAACACAGATACGCAGTATTTT.